This T cell receptor (beta chain) is drawn from a study of T cell responses to AZD1222 COVID-19 vaccine. TCRdb's table, derived via immunoSEQ multiplex PCR, lists solely in-frame clones and lacks some. The table records around 140,000 clones, 80% to 95% of them present only once. The germline CDR1 and CDR2 sequences are SGHRS and YFSETQ. The CDR3 runs 16 residues. The V segment lost 3 bases and the J segment 3 bases; nucleotides outside the gene matches: 10. This sequence joins TRBV5-1 and TRBJ2-7; TRBD1 matches at 9 bases. The sequencing used peripheral blood, collected on day 0 of MenACWY control vaccination. The clonotype comes from an adult in good health. CDR3 DNA sequence: TGCGCCAGCAGCTCGGCGGGGACAGGGAAGATCTACGAGCAGTACTTC. The encoded protein is CASSSAGTGKIYEQYF.